This T cell receptor (beta chain) was captured in a study of beta chain features in type 1 diabetes. Study-wide background: Across the samples, roughly 98,000,000 sorted cells were examined in total. Study observations and caveats: Shorter TCRB CDR3s, moderately but significantly so, marked every one of the four CD4+ subsets in Type 1 diabetes patients. The influence of HLA type on TCRB rearrangement stayed undetermined.

Concerning this clone itself: The antigen is unknown.

The V gene end was trimmed by 4 bases and the J gene end by 5 bases; junction bases not matched to a gene: 15. This CDR3 has 18 amino acids. The germline V gene has CDR1 SGHDT and CDR2 YYEEEE. Investigators reverse transcribed all isolated RNA, so they sequenced expressed TCRB transcripts. Generated by immunoSEQ multiplex PCR, the TCRdb table keeps only in-frame clones and is missing some. The sample shows 900,000 or so clones, roughly 17% of them seen only once. Populations isolated by sorting all had purity greater than 95%. This receptor was taken from a woman under 30 in good health. The sample consisted of naive CD4+ T cells from blood. The chain joins TRBV5-6 to TRBJ2-2, with TRBD1 matching 9 bases. The CDR3 DNA follows: TGTGCCAGCAGCCCTGGGTCCCGGGACAGGGTAATTACCGGGGAGCTGTTTTTT. Translated, it gives CASSPGSRDRVITGELFF.